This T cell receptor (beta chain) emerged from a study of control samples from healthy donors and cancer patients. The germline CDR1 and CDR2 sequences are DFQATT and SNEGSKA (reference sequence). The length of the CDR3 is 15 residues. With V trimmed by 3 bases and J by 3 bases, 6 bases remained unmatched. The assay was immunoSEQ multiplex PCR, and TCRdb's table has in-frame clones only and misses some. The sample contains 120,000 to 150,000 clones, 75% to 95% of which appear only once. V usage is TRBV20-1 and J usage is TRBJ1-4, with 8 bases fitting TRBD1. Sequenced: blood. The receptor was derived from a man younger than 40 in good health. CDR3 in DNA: TGCAGTGCTAGTAGCCCGGGACAGGCTAATGAAAAACTGTTTTTT. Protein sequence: CSASSPGQANEKLFF.